This T cell receptor beta chain comes out of a study of OX40 agonist ivuxolimab in advanced cancers. With respect to the entire study: Ivuxolimab was an agonistic, fully human IgG2 monoclonal antibody directed against OX40 (CD134), a costimulatory receptor. Peripheral TCRbeta sequencing aimed to test whether ivuxolimab altered TCR sequence diversity and caused clonal T-cell expansion. Three dose-escalation patients achieved partial responses, one with hepatocellular carcinoma and two with cutaneous melanoma. Of the roughly 51 patients in dose escalation, about 20 had hepatocellular carcinoma, roughly 15 had melanoma, 9 had renal cell carcinoma and 9 had head and neck cancer. Prior anti-PD-1, anti-PD-L1 or anti-CTLA-4 therapy was permitted, and 40% of dose-escalation patients had received checkpoint inhibitors. In the dose-escalation cohort, around four fifths of patients were male, and the mean age was 60 years with a range of roughly 20 to 85. The paper covers the monotherapy dose-escalation part of the phase I ivuxolimab trial, which included N ≈ 52 patients. Intravenous ivuxolimab was administered to patients every 2 weeks at six dose levels: 0.01, 0.1, 0.3, 1.5, 3 and 10 mg/kg. General study outcomes and caveats: After ivuxolimab, CD8+ T cells had more expanded clones than CD4+ T cells on average. At doses of 0.1 to 3.0 mg/kg, clonal expansion of both CD4+ and CD8+ T cells in blood was seen between baseline and week 6. Antigen specificity was not determined for the clonally expanded peripheral T cells. Low levels of normalized T-cell clonal expansion were also seen in some nonresponding patients. Partial responders in the 0.1-3.0 mg/kg groups had among the lowest normalized peripheral clonal expansion, especially among CD8+ T cells.

Details on this clone: Its antigen is not yet known. Per-base qualities were not stored, and no clone one base away is much larger.

The trial excluded patients who had a history of autoimmune disease or were on systemic immunosuppression. Peripheral blood for TCR sequencing was collected from all dose cohorts at baseline, on cycle 4 day 1, and on cycle 7 day 1. The samples were taken from a phase I, first-in-human, multicenter, open-label dose-escalation trial of ivuxolimab. The trial enrolled adults with locally advanced or metastatic head and neck squamous cell, hepatocellular, melanoma or renal cell carcinoma. Before TCR sequencing, CD4+ and CD8+ T cells were separately sorted from peripheral blood. To sequence the TCRbeta CDR3 region, genomic DNA was isolated from the sorted cells. TCRbeta CDR3 regions were sequenced using the immunoSEQ Assay. The table was pulled from immuneACCESS by TCRdb, which kept in-frame rearrangements only. Such tables lose some clones; where checked, under half of the loss comes from unresolved V genes, and the rest has no known cause. The sample records some 66,000 clones, 85% of which are singletons. The ten most abundant clones make up roughly 0.9% of the sample.

This clonotype was obtained from an adult with an advanced solid tumor such as melanoma, head and neck, liver or kidney cancer. This specimen consisted of CD4+ or CD8+ T cells sorted from blood, obtained in a trial of the OX40 agonist ivuxolimab.

CDR3 loop: CASSLAGEQFF. The DNA sequence is given as TGTGCCAGCAGCCTAGCCGGTGAGCAGTTCTTC. Rearrangement joined TRBV11-3 to TRBJ2-1, with a tentative D gene TRBD2 over 5 matching bases. Looking up the germline V gene yields CDR1 SGHNT and CDR2 YENEEA. The V end loses 5 bases and the J end loses 9 bases, and a stretch of 8 bases separates them. There are 11 amino acids in the CDR3, from cysteine to phenylalanine inclusive. The kept DNA is CDR3 alone, 33 bases in frame from the first base.